A selection of T cell receptor beta chains follows, all from one sample in a study of blood T cell repertoires in COVID-19. Profiling relied on immunoSEQ multiplex PCR, and the TCRdb table lists in-frame clones only, not all of them. The sample yields some 180,000 clones, roughly 85% seen once. Input material: peripheral blood. Receptor source: a woman aged 55-75 years with acute or convalescent COVID-19. Each CDR3 is given with its conserved first and last residue. A D gene is named only where the DNA matches it firmly. Clone size is not always given. Where it is, it says once, few, many or a class for expanded clones.

clone_size	d_call	v_call	j_call	cdr3_aa	cdr3_nt
-	TRBD2	TRBV3-1/TRBV3-2	TRBJ2-3	CASSSQTSRDTQYF	TGTGCCAGCAGCTCACAGACTAGCAGAGATACGCAGTATTTT
-	-	TRBV28	TRBJ1-2	CASSITGSNPYGYTF	TGTGCCAGCAGTATCACTGGTTCGAACCCATATGGCTACACCTTC
once	TRBD1	TRBV5-4	TRBJ2-1	CASSPRTGTTYNEQFF	TGTGCCAGCAGCCCTAGGACAGGAACTACCTACAATGAGCAGTTCTTC
once	TRBD1	TRBV6-5	TRBJ1-4	CASRNTGGGNEKLFF	TGTGCCAGCAGAAATACAGGGGGGGGAAATGAAAAACTGTTTTTT
-	-	TRBV6-1	TRBJ2-7	CASSEVHRTSTYEQYF	TGTGCCAGCAGTGAAGTGCATCGAACAAGTACCTACGAGCAGTACTTC
-	TRBD2	TRBV6-5	TRBJ2-3	CASSTLAADTQYF	TGTGCCAGCAGCACCCTAGCGGCAGATACGCAGTATTTT
few	TRBD1	TRBV5-1	TRBJ1-2	CASSLGTGRGGYTF	TGCGCCAGCAGCTTAGGGACAGGGAGAGGGGGCTACACCTTC
-	TRBD1	TRBV19	TRBJ1-2	CASSRDSLIYGYTF	TGTGCCAGTAGTCGGGACAGTCTTATCTATGGCTACACCTTC
-	TRBD2	TRBV30	TRBJ2-1	CAYRSWGSGLYNEQFF	TGTGCCTATCGGTCCTGGGGTAGCGGGCTTTACAATGAGCAGTTCTTC
-	-	TRBV27	TRBJ1-2	CASSLQGSHYGYTF	TGTGCCAGCAGTTTACAGGGCAGCCACTATGGCTACACCTTC
-	TRBD1	TRBV11-3	TRBJ1-2	CASSLGQGAFYGYTF	TGTGCCAGCAGCTTAGGGCAGGGGGCATTCTATGGCTACACCTTC
few	-	TRBV10-1	TRBJ2-1	CASSATGTGYNEQFF	TGCGCCAGCAGCGCAACCGGGACTGGCTACAATGAGCAGTTCTTC
-	TRBD2	TRBV5-1	TRBJ2-3	CASSSGLASTDTQYF	TGCGCCAGCAGCTCGGGACTAGCAAGCACAGATACGCAGTATTTT
-	TRBD2	TRBV5-1	TRBJ2-3	CASSWTSGRGRDTQYF	TGCGCCAGCAGCTGGACTAGCGGGAGGGGAAGAGATACGCAGTATTTT
-	-	TRBV28	TRBJ1-2	CASSSGQLYGYTF	TGTGCCAGCAGTTCCGGACAGCTCTATGGCTACACCTTC
-	TRBD1	TRBV6-5	TRBJ1-2	CASSRTGDYGYTF	TGTGCCAGCAGTAGGACAGGGGACTATGGCTACACCTTC
-	-	TRBV19	TRBJ1-1	CASSLSRVGDTEAFF	TGTGCCAGTAGTCTAAGCAGGGTTGGGGACACTGAAGCTTTCTTT
-	-	TRBV28	TRBJ2-7	CASSYRPAGAYEQYF	TGTGCCAGCAGTTACCGACCCGCCGGGGCCTACGAGCAGTACTTC
once	-	TRBV19	TRBJ2-3	CASSPGGGPGQYF	TGTGCCAGTAGCCCTGGGGGGGGGCCCGGCCAGTATTTT
few	TRBD2	TRBV7-2	TRBJ2-2	CASSSNRLAGGNTGELFF	TGTGCCAGCAGCTCGAATCGCCTAGCGGGAGGGAACACCGGGGAGCTGTTTTTT
once	-	TRBV20-1	TRBJ2-3	CSASGTLDSGSTDTQYF	TGCAGTGCTAGTGGTACTTTAGATTCGGGGAGCACAGATACGCAGTATTTT
-	-	TRBV6-5	TRBJ2-2	CASSYSTGNTGELFF	TGTGCCAGCAGTTACAGTACTGGGAACACCGGGGAGCTGTTTTTT
-	-	TRBV10-3	TRBJ2-5	CAISESLSGQETQYF	TGTGCCATCAGTGAGTCGCTTAGCGGCCAAGAGACCCAGTACTTC
once	-	TRBV27	TRBJ1-2	CASTAYLDSGYGYTF	TGTGCCAGCACCGCCTATCTGGACAGCGGATATGGCTACACCTTC
-	-	TRBV3-1/TRBV3-2	TRBJ1-1	CASSQSLSSEAFF	TGTGCCAGCAGCCAGTCACTGTCTTCTGAAGCTTTCTTT
-	TRBD1	TRBV5-1	TRBJ2-7	CASSLIGTGSYEQYF	TGCGCCAGCAGCTTGATCGGGACAGGGTCCTACGAGCAGTACTTC
-	TRBD2	TRBV18	TRBJ2-1	CASSPGTSGSDNEQFF	TGTGCCAGCTCACCGGGGACTAGCGGGAGTGACAATGAGCAGTTCTTC
-	-	TRBV6-1	TRBJ1-5	CASSEHQGNQPQHF	TGTGCCAGCAGTGAACACCAGGGAAATCAGCCCCAGCATTTT
-	TRBD1	TRBV2	TRBJ2-5	CASSSDRVQETQYF	TGTGCCAGCAGTTCGGACAGGGTACAAGAGACCCAGTACTTC
-	-	TRBV23-1	TRBJ1-2	CASSSKFYGYTF	TGCGCCAGCAGTAGCAAATTCTATGGCTACACCTTC
few	-	TRBV6-5	TRBJ1-1	CASSVQGVDTEAFF	TGTGCCAGCAGCGTACAGGGTGTCGACACTGAAGCTTTCTTT
-	-	TRBV9	TRBJ1-2	CASSVGPGGLNGYTF	TGTGCCAGCAGCGTAGGGCCCGGAGGGCTGAATGGCTACACCTTC
once	-	TRBV19	TRBJ1-5	CASTPGDSNQPQHF	TGTGCCAGTACCCCAGGGGATAGCAATCAGCCCCAGCATTTT
-	TRBD2	TRBV4-2	TRBJ2-2	CASSQDRGGGRIIHTGELFF	TGTGCCAGCAGCCAAGATCGAGGTGGCGGGAGGATCATTCACACCGGGGAGCTGTTTTTT
-	-	TRBV2	TRBJ2-5	CASSEDEGAFQETQYF	TGTGCCAGCAGTGAAGATGAGGGAGCCTTCCAAGAGACCCAGTACTTC
few	TRBD2	TRBV9	TRBJ2-3	CASSVSSGRSDTQYF	TGTGCCAGCAGCGTATCTAGCGGGAGATCAGATACGCAGTATTTT
once	-	TRBV24-1	TRBJ1-1	CAVARGRNTEAFF	TGTGCCGTCGCCCGGGGTAGGAACACTGAAGCTTTCTTT
-	-	TRBV28	TRBJ2-7	CASSFVDEQYF	TGTGCCAGCAGTTTTGTCGACGAGCAGTACTTC
-	-	TRBV5-1	TRBJ2-7	CASSLRERNEQYF	TGCGCCAGCAGCTTACGGGAGAGGAACGAGCAGTACTTC
-	TRBD1	TRBV20-1	TRBJ1-6	CSASPGGSYNSPLHF	TGCAGTGCTAGTCCAGGGGGCTCCTATAATTCACCCCTCCACTTT
-	-	TRBV30	TRBJ2-7	CAWSVAGPYEQYF	TGTGCCTGGAGTGTTGCAGGGCCCTACGAGCAGTACTTC
once	-	TRBV11-2	TRBJ2-1	CASSLRADYNEQFF	TGTGCCAGCAGCTTGCGGGCCGATTACAATGAGCAGTTCTTC
-	-	TRBV7-8	TRBJ2-6	CASSPQGSGANVLTF	TGTGCCAGCAGCCCCCAGGGGTCTGGGGCCAACGTCCTGACTTTC
-	-	TRBV6-5	TRBJ2-7	CASRLPLGREQYF	TGTGCCAGCAGGCTCCCACTAGGGAGGGAGCAGTACTTC
-	TRBD1	TRBV3-1/TRBV3-2	TRBJ1-1	CASSYTGGNTEAFF	TGTGCCAGCAGCTATACAGGGGGTAACACTGAAGCTTTCTTT
-	-	TRBV30	TRBJ1-2	CAWSVRAGSQAF	TGTGCCTGGAGTGTTAGGGCGGGAAGTCAGGCCTTC
-	-	TRBV15	TRBJ1-1	CATSRDRAGVGTEAFF	TGTGCCACCAGCAGAGATAGGGCAGGGGTGGGGACTGAAGCTTTCTTT
-	TRBD1	TRBV14	TRBJ1-4	CASSPRQGREKLFF	TGTGCCAGCAGCCCGCGACAGGGTAGGGAAAAACTGTTTTTT
-	-	TRBV20-1	TRBJ2-1	CSARDPSREFF	TGCAGTGCTAGAGATCCGTCCAGGGAGTTCTTC
-	TRBD1	TRBV27	TRBJ1-6	CASSLRQGYSPLHF	TGTGCCAGCAGTTTGAGACAGGGTTATTCACCCCTCCACTTT
many	TRBD1	TRBV19	TRBJ1-5	CATSEDRAQPQHF	TGTGCCACCTCAGAGGACAGGGCTCAGCCCCAGCATTTT
few	-	TRBV27	TRBJ1-5	CASSLNGHSNQPQHF	TGTGCCAGCAGTTTAAATGGGCATAGCAATCAGCCCCAGCATTTT
-	-	TRBV3-1/TRBV3-2	TRBJ1-2	CASSQTGLGAYGYTF	TGTGCCAGCAGCCAAACCGGTTTGGGGGCCTATGGCTACACCTTC
few	-	TRBV5-1	TRBJ1-2	CASSLEPGNYGYTF	TGCGCCAGCAGCTTGGAACCGGGAAACTATGGCTACACCTTC
-	-	TRBV4-1	TRBJ2-6	CASSIARPGANVLTF	TGCGCCAGCAGTATAGCGAGACCTGGGGCCAACGTCCTGACTTTC